What follows are 27 T cell receptor beta chains derived from one specimen sequenced in a study of beta chain features in type 1 diabetes. Study findings and constraints: All four CD4+ subsets from Type 1 diabetes patients carried moderately but significantly shorter TCRB CDR3s.

TCRB transcripts that were expressed got sequenced, as all of the isolated RNA had been reverse transcribed. The method was immunoSEQ multiplex PCR; TCRdb's version includes in-frame clones alone and lacks a portion of them. The table has roughly 730,000 clones, around an eighth seen once. No antigen has been assigned to these receptors. Specimen: naive CD4+ T cells from blood. These receptors originate from a man between 18 and 35 years old with type 1 diabetes.

This clone has only a few counts. J is TRBJ1-6 and V is TRBV7-6; the D is unclear. Germline V gene lookup returns CDR1 SGHVS and CDR2 FNYEAQ. The germline V and J ends were trimmed by 1 base and 5 bases, with 9 bases remaining between them. The CDR3 length is 15 residues. CDR3 region: CASSLGGLDNSPLHF. The DNA of the CDR3 is TGTGCCAGCAGCTTAGGAGGGTTAGATAATTCACCCCTCCACTTT.

V and J are TRBV5-1 and TRBJ2-3, with 7 bases matching TRBD1. After removal of 1 base from V and 1 base from J, the junction contained 6 bases not matched to a gene. Germline CDR1 SGHRS, CDR2 YFSETQ. The CDR3 has 16 amino acids. CDR3 loop: CASSLLQGEGTDTQYF. As DNA, the CDR3 is TGCGCCAGCAGCTTGCTCCAGGGGGAAGGCACAGATACGCAGTATTTT.

This chain links TRBV6-5 with TRBJ1-4; D gene uncertain. The germline CDR1 and CDR2 sequences are MNHEY and SVGAGI. The CDR3 consists of 15 residues. V dropped 2 bases and J dropped 4 bases, with 11 bases sitting between them. The CDR3 region is CASSYDEGLNEKLFF. The CDR3 coding sequence is TGTGCCAGCAGTTACGACGAAGGGCTTAATGAAAAACTGTTTTTT.

V and J are TRBV19 and TRBJ1-2; unclear D gene. Germline V gene sequence: CDR1 LNHDA, CDR2 SQIVND (reference sequence). The ends were cut back, 5 bases at V and 9 bases at J, with 10 bases in the middle. The CDR3 loop spans 11 amino acids. CDR3 sequence: CASSRSMRYTF. In nucleotides, the CDR3 is TGTGCCAGTAGTCGTTCCATGCGCTACACCTTC.

The chain employs TRBV9 and TRBJ1-4; 9 bases line up with TRBD1. With 2 bases clipped from V and 2 bases from J, the junction kept 4 bases outside the gene matches. This CDR3 has 16 amino acids. Per the germline V gene, CDR1 is SGDLS and CDR2 is YYNGEE. CDR3 nucleotide sequence: TGTGCCAGCAGCGTTGGGACAGGGTCGACTAATGAAAAACTGTTTTTT. It translates to CASSVGTGSTNEKLFF.

V and J are TRBV5-8 and TRBJ1-6; D unclear. Looked up from germline, CDR1 is SGHTS and CDR2 is YDEGEE. V lost 10 bases and J lost 15, with 20 bases in between. The CDR3 is 12 residues long. The CDR3 DNA reads as TGTGCCGCAGGTCGGGAAAATCGGCTCCTCCACTTT. It translates to CAAGRENRLLHF.

This clone was observed a few times. The V and J genes are TRBV23-1 and TRBJ2-3; D is perhaps TRBD1 (6 bases). TRBV23-1 falls under the ORF class, with uncertain function. The V and J ends lost 1 base and 1 base respectively, with 21 bases between them. The CDR3 is 19 residues long. In DNA, the CDR3 is TGCGCCAGCAGTCAATTCACCCACCTAACGGCAGGGGGCACAGATACGCAGTATTTT. It translates to CASSQFTHLTAGGTDTQYF.

The chain is built from TRBV28 and TRBJ2-7; either TRBD1 or TRBD2 may fit D (6 bases each). The CDR3 consists of 14 residues. Germline CDR1 reads MDHEN; CDR2 reads SYDVKM. The V gene lost 2 bases and the J gene lost 4 bases, with 12 bases spanning the gap. The CDR3 reads CASSLGGGRYEQYF. The CDR3 nucleotides read TGTGCCAGCAGTTTAGGAGGGGGAAGATACGAGCAGTACTTC.

The genes are TRBV7-3 and TRBJ1-1; 7 bases fit TRBD1. Trimming took 5 bases from V and 0 from J; bases not matched to a gene: 6. The length of the CDR3 is 15 residues. Germline CDR1 reads SGHTA; CDR2 reads FQGTGA. CDR3 nucleotides: TGTGCCAGCAGCCTGACAGGGATTGTGAACACTGAAGCTTTCTTT. Translation: CASSLTGIVNTEAFF. The full variable domain, with the rest looked up from reference TRBV7-3 and TRBJ1-1, is GAGVSQTPSNKVTEKGKYVELRCDPISGHTALYWYRQSLGQGPEFLIYFQGTGAADDSGLPNDRFFAVRPEGSVSTLKIQRTERGDSAVYLCASSLTGIVNTEAFFGQGTRLTVV.

The sample holds a few counts of this clone. The chain uses TRBV11-3 and TRBJ1-1; maybe TRBD1 (5 bases). Per germline, CDR1 SGHNT and CDR2 YENEEA. The CDR3 contains 13 residues. Trimming removed 5 bases from V and 0 bases from J, with 7 bases in between. CDR3 coding DNA: TGTGCCAGCAGCCGACAGATGAACACTGAAGCTTTCTTT. This encodes CASSRQMNTEAFF.

A few counts support this clone. The same CDR3 also results from other DNA sequences found in this sample. The chain combines TRBV7-9 with TRBJ2-1, with D possibly being TRBD1 (6 bases). Germline-derived CDR1 and CDR2 are SEHNR and FQNEAQ (reference sequence). Trimming removed 5 bases at V and 7 bases at J, with 9 bases between. The CDR3 runs to 12 residues. The CDR3 DNA reads as TGTGCCAGCAGCCCTCAGGGGAATGAGCAGTTCTTC. The encoded protein is CASSPQGNEQFF.

The rearrangement uses TRBV4-2 and TRBJ1-1; D gene uncertain. CDR1 LGHNA and CDR2 YNFKEQ come from the germline V gene. V lost 3 bases and J lost 1, with 6 bases in between. The length of the CDR3 is 13 residues. The CDR3 coding sequence is TGTGCCAGCAGCCAGTTACAGAACACTGAAGCTTTCTTT. It is translated as CASSQLQNTEAFF.

This clone was seen a few times. Within the sample, other DNA sequences also encode this same CDR3. V usage is TRBV4-1 and J usage is TRBJ2-2, with no clear D. The length of the CDR3 is 12 residues. The V gene's germline CDR1 is MGHRA and CDR2 YSYEKL. V was trimmed by 3 bases and J by 6 bases, leaving 5 bases between them. This CDR3 reads CASSHAPGELFF. The DNA for the CDR3 is TGCGCCAGCAGCCACGCACCCGGGGAGCTGTTTTTT.

The V call is TRBV2, the J call TRBJ1-2, with D possibly being TRBD1 (5 bases). Trimming pared 10 bases from V and 2 bases from J, leaving 11 bases between. This CDR3 comprises 12 residues. CDR1 is SNHLY and CDR2 is FYNNEI in the germline V gene. For the CDR3, the DNA is TGTGCCACCGGCGGGACGAACTATGGCTACACCTTC. Translating gives CATGGTNYGYTF.

The genes are TRBV7-9 and TRBJ1-1; D gene unclear. V shed 5 bases and J shed 10 bases, with 17 bases lying between them. Per the germline V gene, CDR1 is SEHNR and CDR2 is FQNEAQ (reference sequence). The CDR3 totals 13 residues. The CDR3 sequence: CASSPEGLGAAFF. CDR3 nucleotides: TGTGCCAGCAGCCCTGAAGGGTTAGGCGCAGCTTTCTTT.

This chain links TRBV2 with TRBJ1-5; D not certain. The CDR3 runs 14 residues. Deletions cut 5 bases from V and 1 base from J, with 9 bases between. Germline CDR1 and CDR2: SNHLY and FYNNEI. CDR3 sequence: CASSPDRSNQPQHF. In DNA, the CDR3 is TGTGCCAGCAGTCCAGACCGAAGCAATCAGCCCCAGCATTTT.

V and J are TRBV9 and TRBJ2-1; the D is unclear. CDR1 is SGDLS, CDR2 YYNGEE, per germline. The ends were cut back, 4 bases at V and 0 bases at J, with 11 bases in the middle. CDR3 length equals 15 residues. The chain's CDR3 is CASSPAALSYNEQFF. The CDR3, as DNA: TGTGCCAGCAGCCCGGCCGCCCTCTCCTACAATGAGCAGTTCTTC.

Only a few counts were recorded for this clone. V and J are TRBV7-3 and TRBJ1-6; 8 bases map to TRBD1. The V segment lost 5 bases and the J segment 9 bases; nucleotides outside the gene matches: 6. Germline CDR1 reads SGHTA; CDR2 reads FQGTGA. There are 14 residues in the CDR3. CDR3 loop: CASSADRVASPLHF. CDR3 coding DNA: TGTGCCAGCAGCGCGGACAGGGTCGCTTCACCCCTCCACTTT.

The rearrangement links TRBV11-2 to TRBJ1-1, with D possibly matching TRBD1 (5 bases). V was pared by 5 bases and J by 1 base, with 14 bases between. The CDR3 is made up of 15 amino acids. In germline, CDR1 is SGHAT, CDR2 FQNNGV. The CDR3 sequence is CASSPRVHGNTEAFF. The CDR3 DNA reads TGTGCCAGCAGCCCCAGGGTTCACGGGAACACTGAAGCTTTCTTT.

This clone has more than one count but fewer than ten. This chain connects TRBV7-2 to TRBJ1-2, with D perhaps matching TRBD1 (6 bases). The CDR3 has 15 residues. V was shortened by 5 bases and J by 4 bases, with 17 bases between the two germline ends. Germline loops: CDR1 SGHTA, CDR2 FQGNSA. CDR3 loop: CASSQGQGSFYGYTF. The CDR3 DNA reads as TGTGCCAGCAGCCAAGGGCAGGGGAGCTTCTATGGCTACACCTTC. Complete variable domain (other parts from reference TRBV7-2 and TRBJ1-2): GAGVSQSPSNKVTEKGKDVELRCDPISGHTALYWYRQSLGQGLEFLIYFQGNSAPDKSGLPSDRFSAERTGGSVSTLTIQRTQQEDSAVYLCASSQGQGSFYGYTFGSGTRLTVV.

This chain links TRBV30 with TRBJ1-4, with D perhaps matching TRBD1 (5 bases). The V and J ends lost 0 bases and 4 bases respectively, with 9 bases between them. Looked up from germline, CDR1 is GTSNPN and CDR2 is SVGIG (reference sequence). The CDR3 is made up of 14 amino acids. The CDR3 protein is CAWSVGQGNEKLFF. As DNA, the CDR3 is TGTGCCTGGAGTGTAGGGCAGGGTAATGAAAAACTGTTTTTT.

This clone was detected a few times. The chain uses TRBV19 and TRBJ2-7; no firm D call. The germline V and J ends were trimmed by 3 bases and 0 bases, with 12 bases remaining between them. The CDR3 runs to 15 residues. The germline gives CDR1 LNHDA, CDR2 SQIVND (reference sequence). CDR3 sequence: CASSIFPRASYEQYF. The CDR3, as DNA: TGTGCCAGTAGTATTTTCCCTAGAGCCTCCTACGAGCAGTACTTC.

This clone came up a few times. The chain recombines TRBV12-5 with TRBJ1-1; maybe TRBD1 (6 bases). The V end was cut by 0 bases, the J end by 4 bases, with 15 bases between. The CDR3 sequence is 16 residues long. Germline V gene sequence: CDR1 LGHNT, CDR2 FRNRAP. The CDR3 region has the DNA TGTGCTAGTGGTTTGGTACGAGGGGGAATGGGCACTGAAGCTTTCTTT. This codes for CASGLVRGGMGTEAFF.

V gene TRBV5-6 combines with J gene TRBJ1-3, with D perhaps matching TRBD1 (6 bases). This CDR3 contains 14 residues. Looked up from germline, CDR1 is SGHDT and CDR2 is YYEEEE. Deletions cut 4 bases from V and 3 bases from J, with 11 bases between. CDR3 in DNA: TGTGCCAGCAGCCCAGGGGTTGGTGGAAACACCATATATTTT. Encoded protein: CASSPGVGGNTIYF. Complete variable domain (other parts from reference TRBV5-6 and TRBJ1-3): DAGVTQSPTHLIKTRGQQVTLRCSPKSGHDTVSWYQQALGQGPQFIFQYYEEEERQRGNFPDRFSGHQFPNYSSELNVNALLLGDSALYLCASSPGVGGNTIYFGEGSWLTVV.

This clone was counted only a few times. The chain uses TRBV11-2 and TRBJ2-7; D could derive from TRBD1 or TRBD2 (5 bases each). This CDR3 has 16 amino acids. Trimming left V 6 bases short and J 3 bases short, with 21 bases between. CDR1 and CDR2 from the germline V gene are SGHAT and FQNNGV. CDR3 residues: CASRKGRVGDHYEQYF. The CDR3 DNA reads as TGTGCCAGCAGAAAGGGCAGAGTTGGGGACCACTACGAGCAGTACTTC. Based on the CDR3 plus reference TRBV11-2 and TRBJ2-7, the full variable domain is EAGVAQSPRYKIIEKRQSVAFWCNPISGHATLYWYQQILGQGPKLLIQFQNNGVVDDSQLPKDRFSAERLKGVDSTLKIQPAKLEDSAVYLCASRKGRVGDHYEQYFGPGTRLTVT.

This clone was counted between two and nine times. This rearrangement joins TRBV5-4 to TRBJ1-1; tentatively, D is TRBD1 (6 bases). There are 14 residues in the CDR3. CDR1 SGHNT and CDR2 YYREEE come from the germline V gene (reference sequence). The ends were cut back, 3 bases at V and 1 base at J, with 10 bases in the middle. The CDR3 sequence: CASSSPGANTEAFF. CDR3 in DNA: TGTGCCAGCAGCTCTCCAGGGGCGAACACTGAAGCTTTCTTT.

The V and J genes are TRBV11-3 and TRBJ1-1, with D tentatively TRBD1 (6 bases). This CDR3 has 16 residues. V was cut by 0 bases and J by 2 bases, with 13 bases left in between. Germline lookup yields CDR1 SGHNT and CDR2 YENEEA. This chain's CDR3 is CASSLDGGRGNTEAFF. The CDR3 DNA follows: TGTGCCAGCAGCTTAGACGGGGGGCGCGGTAACACTGAAGCTTTCTTT.